The 23 T cell receptor beta chains below were found in one sample sequenced in a study of graft-versus-host responses after intestinal transplantation. Repertoires were generated with immunoSEQ multiplex PCR, while TCRdb's copy carries only in-frame clones and drops some. There are around 16,000 clones in the sample; roughly 84% occur only once, and 3.8% lies in the top ten. Processing released intraepithelial and lamina propria lymphocytes from the graft tissue. The sequenced sample was ileum tissue, obtained about 86 weeks after intestinal transplantation. Receptor source: a human patient who received an intestinal transplant, so some T cells may come from the graft donor.

On this clone: This sample also contains other DNA sequences that code for the same CDR3. The CDR3 loop reads CASSQGLAGGTYEQYF. The CDR3 DNA is TGCGCCAGCAGCCAAGGGTTAGCGGGGGGCACCTACGAGCAGTACTTC. The V and J genes are TRBV4-1 and TRBJ2-5; TRBD2 matches 10 bases. Gene TRBJ2-7 matches the end of the DNA better, so the J call may be wrong. In germline, CDR1 is MGHRA, CDR2 YSYEKL. The CDR3 has 16 residues.

J is TRBJ1-1 and V is TRBV5-1, with D possibly TRBD1 on 5 matching bases. Trimming removed 5 bases from V and 4 bases from J, with 12 bases in between. CDR3 length equals 13 residues. Germline V lookup: CDR1 SGHRS, CDR2 YFSETQ. CDR3: CASRQLGGTEAFF. CDR3 DNA: TGCGCCAGCAGACAGCTTGGGGGCACTGAAGCTTTCTTT.

The chain carries TRBV28 and TRBJ2-5; no definite D call. The V end was cut by 7 bases, the J end by 9 bases, with 15 bases between. The CDR3 is made up of 12 amino acids. Germline CDR1 reads MDHEN; CDR2 reads SYDVKM. CDR3 sequence reads: CASNTDTLPQYF. CDR3 nucleotides: TGTGCCAGCAACACAGACACTTTACCCCAGTACTTC. Full variable domain (rest looked up from reference TRBV28 and TRBJ2-5): DVKVTQSSRYLVKRTGEKVFLECVQDMDHENMFWYRQDPGLGLRLIYFSYDVKMKEKGDIPEGYSVSREKKERFSLILESASTNQTSMYLCASNTDTLPQYFGPGTRLLVL.

The V gene is TRBV9, the J gene TRBJ1-2; possible D gene TRBD1, 6 bases. This CDR3 is built from 18 residues. The V end lost 0 bases, the J end lost 7 bases, and 25 bases lay between the germline ends. Per germline, CDR1 SGDLS and CDR2 YYNGEE. CDR3 sequence: CASSVEGGPPGGEGGYTF. In DNA, the CDR3 is TGTGCCAGCAGCGTAGAGGGGGGTCCACCCGGAGGGGAAGGTGGCTACACCTTC.

The rearrangement links TRBV30 to TRBJ2-2; D gene uncertain. Trimming stripped 0 bases from V and 6 bases from J, with 2 bases between. The CDR3 has 11 amino acids. Per germline, CDR1 GTSNPN and CDR2 SVGIG (reference sequence). CDR3 region: CAWSVSGELFF. In nucleotides, the CDR3 is TGTGCCTGGAGTGTCTCCGGGGAGCTGTTTTTT.

In this sample, this clone turned up once. The chain carries TRBV7-9 and TRBJ1-6; D may be TRBD1 (6 bases). CDR3 size: 15 residues. Germline CDR1 reads SEHNR; CDR2 reads FQNEAQ (reference sequence). V was trimmed by 5 bases and J by 10 bases, leaving 18 bases between them. This chain's CDR3 is CASSPRDTVQSPLHF. The CDR3 nucleotides read TGTGCCAGCAGCCCTCGGGACACCGTTCAATCACCCCTCCACTTT.

The gene calls are TRBV30 and TRBJ1-5; D not resolved. The CDR3 extends over 13 amino acids. Between the trimmed V and J ends, which lost 4 bases and 3 bases, there was a span of 10 bases. Germline V CDR1 and CDR2: GTSNPN, SVGIG (reference sequence). The DNA for the CDR3 is TGTGCCTGGAACGGCGGGGACAATCAGCCCCAGCATTTT. Its translation: CAWNGGDNQPQHF.

J is TRBJ1-1 and V is TRBV11-2, with TRBD1 matching 7 bases. With 5 bases clipped from V and 4 bases from J, the junction kept 7 bases outside the gene matches. The CDR3 length is 14 residues. Germline loops: CDR1 SGHAT, CDR2 FQNNGV. CDR3: CASSTTGSGTEAFF. Written as DNA, the CDR3 is TGTGCCAGCAGCACGACAGGGTCAGGCACTGAAGCTTTCTTT.

The V gene is TRBV2, the J gene TRBJ2-2; no clear D. This CDR3 contains 17 residues. V gave up 2 bases and J gave up 1 base, with 14 bases separating them. The germline CDR1 and CDR2 sequences are SNHLY and FYNNEI. DNA for the CDR3: TGTGCCAGCAGTGAATCGGTAATCCGAGGGAACACCGGGGAGCTGTTTTTT. As protein: CASSESVIRGNTGELFF.

V usage is TRBV5-1 and J usage is TRBJ2-7; D might be TRBD2 (6 bases). Germline V gives CDR1 SGHRS, CDR2 YFSETQ. The ends were cut back, 5 bases at V and 0 bases at J, with 15 bases in the middle. This CDR3 comprises 15 residues. The DNA for the CDR3 is TGCGCCAGCAGTCCCGGGGGAGCGAGCTCCTACGAGCAGTACTTC. This sequence encodes CASSPGGASSYEQYF.

The chain employs TRBV7-8 and TRBJ1-2, with D tentatively TRBD1 (6 bases). CDR1 SGHVS and CDR2 FQNEAQ come from the germline V gene. This CDR3 has 14 residues. Trimming removed 5 bases at V and 4 bases at J, with 14 bases between. Written as DNA, the CDR3 is TGTGCCAGCAGCCTGACGGACAGACCCTATGGCTACACCTTC. It translates to CASSLTDRPYGYTF.

V is TRBV5-1 and J is TRBJ2-7, with 10 bases fitting TRBD1. J lost 3 bases, V lost 0 bases, and 0 bases had no gene match. This CDR3 region has 14 residues. Per germline, CDR1 SGHRS and CDR2 YFSETQ. The CDR3 sequence: CASSLGTGGYEQYF. The CDR3 DNA sequence: TGCGCCAGCAGCTTGGGGACAGGGGGCTACGAGCAGTACTTC.

This clone was recorded only once. The CDR3 DNA reads as TGTGCCAGCCAAGTCTCCCTAGGTGGGTACGAGCAGTACTTC. Translation: CASQVSLGGYEQYF. The rearrangement joins TRBV2 to TRBJ2-5; D is unresolved. The end of the DNA is better explained by TRBJ2-7, so the J call may be wrong. The CDR3 is 14 residues long. From germline, CDR1 is SNHLY and CDR2 FYNNEI.

CDR3 sequence (DNA): TGTGCCAGCTCACCAAGGACAGGCAGCGGCGAGCAGTACTTC. It translates to CASSPRTGSGEQYF. The chain is built from TRBV18 and TRBJ2-7, with 7 bases matching TRBD1. The CDR3 is 14 residues long. The germline gives CDR1 KGHSH, CDR2 LQKENI. Trimming removed 2 bases from V and 6 bases from J; junction bases left unmatched: 7. Together with reference TRBV18 and TRBJ2-7, the CDR3 gives the full variable domain: NAGVMQNPRHLVRRRGQEARLRCSPMKGHSHVYWYRQLPEEGLKFMVYLQKENIIDESGMPKERFSAEFPKEGPSILRIQQVVRGDSAAYFCASSPRTGSGEQYFGPGTRLTVT.

DNA of the CDR3: TGTGCCAGCAGCTCTGAGTTGGGCGGGATCACAGATACGCAGTATTTT. It specifies CASSSELGGITDTQYF. V and J are TRBV7-8 and TRBJ2-3; D is perhaps TRBD2 (6 bases). Germline V gene data show CDR1 as SGHVS and CDR2 as FQNEAQ. V lost 4 bases and J 2 bases, leaving 16 bases between the germline ends. The CDR3 contains 16 residues. Filled out from reference TRBV7-8 and TRBJ2-3, the complete variable domain reads GAGVSQSPRYKVAKRGQDVALRCDPISGHVSLFWYQQALGQGPEFLTYFQNEAQLDKSGLPSDRFFAERPEGSVSTLKIQRTQQEDSAVYLCASSSELGGITDTQYFGPGTRLTVL.

The chain links TRBV7-9 to TRBJ2-3, with D possibly TRBD2 on 5 matching bases. Germline loops: CDR1 SEHNR, CDR2 FQNEAQ (reference sequence). V lost 8 bases to trimming and J lost 0 bases, with 12 bases between them. This CDR3 comprises 14 residues. Here the CDR3 DNA reads TGTGCCAGCCAACCTAGCCCAAGCACAGATACGCAGTATTTT. It translates to CASQPSPSTDTQYF.

The rearrangement links TRBV5-8 to TRBJ1-3, with TRBD1 matching 8 bases. Unmatched junction bases numbered 11, after V lost 4 bases and J lost 2 bases. Germline CDR1 SGHTS, CDR2 YDEGEE. The CDR3 sequence is 17 residues long. CDR3 in DNA: TGTGCCAGCAGCACCCTGACAGGGGTTAGACCTGGAAACACCATATATTTT. It is translated as CASSTLTGVRPGNTIYF.

The CDR3 DNA is TGTGCCAGCTCACGGGTAGACACTGAAGCTTTCTTT. This sequence encodes CASSRVDTEAFF. The genes are TRBV18 and TRBJ1-1; no firm D call. Germline V gene sequence: CDR1 KGHSH, CDR2 LQKENI. Trimming pared 4 bases from V and 3 bases from J, leaving 6 bases between. The CDR3 extends over 12 amino acids.

The chain is built from TRBV6-1 and TRBJ2-3, with D tentatively TRBD1 (6 bases). The CDR3 covers 16 residues. Germline CDR1 reads MNHNS; CDR2 reads SASEGT. V dropped 3 bases and J dropped 0 bases, with 13 bases sitting between them. DNA of the CDR3: TGTGCCAGCAGTGACGAATACAGGGCCAGCACAGATACGCAGTATTTT. It yields the protein CASSDEYRASTDTQYF.

The chain links TRBV7-9 to TRBJ1-6, with TRBD1 matching over 9 bases. Germline assignment: CDR1 SEHNR and CDR2 FQNEAQ (reference sequence). J was trimmed by 7 bases and V by 4 bases; bases with no gene match: 2. This CDR3 contains 14 residues. The chain's CDR3 is CASSWDRDNSPLHF. CDR3 DNA sequence: TGTGCCAGCAGCTGGGACAGGGACAATTCACCCCTCCACTTT.

The chain carries TRBV27 and TRBJ2-1; D tentatively reads TRBD1 or TRBD2 (5 bases each). Trimming took 6 bases from V and 0 from J, leaving 24 bases between them. The CDR3 loop spans 19 amino acids. In germline, CDR1 is MNHEY, CDR2 SMNVEV (reference sequence). DNA of the CDR3: TGTGCCAGCAGCAACCCGGGACGAGGCCCCGACAGCTCCTACAATGAGCAGTTCTTC. This encodes CASSNPGRGPDSSYNEQFF.

DNA for the CDR3: TGTGCCAGCAGACTAACAGGGGGCTCTGGAAACACCATATATTTT. This sequence encodes CASRLTGGSGNTIYF. The chain links TRBV6-5 to TRBJ1-3, with TRBD1 matching over 8 bases. CDR1 is MNHEY and CDR2 is SVGAGI in the germline V gene. V gave up 6 bases and J gave up 0 bases; unmatched junction bases: 4. This CDR3 has 15 residues.

This clone was counted a single time. The gene calls are TRBV9 and TRBJ1-5, with TRBD1 matching over 10 bases. Per germline, CDR1 SGDLS and CDR2 YYNGEE. The CDR3 runs 15 residues. The ends lost 4 bases at V and 2 bases at J; junction bases unmatched: 3. The CDR3 region has the DNA TGTGCCAGCAGCCCGGACAGGGGGGGCAATCAGCCCCAGCATTTT. This encodes CASSPDRGGNQPQHF.